This TCR beta chain was retrieved from a study of PD-L1 blockade in urothelial cancer. Whole-study context: Analyses were performed on blood at 3 weeks after treatment start (the second dose) and at 6 weeks.

Trimming took 4 bases from V and 2 from J; bases not matched to a gene: 9. The germline CDR1 and CDR2 sequences are MGHDK and SYGVNS. This CDR3 has 17 amino acids. Time point defined: pretreatment peripheral blood. Each patient's cancer was a locally advanced or metastatic urothelial carcinoma. There were between 1 and 8 samples from each patient, taken pretreatment and on-treatment. As to this clone: Antigen specificity is unknown.

Study-level results: By 3 weeks, tumor-associated blood clones had expanded more in durable-benefit patients.

The method was immunoSEQ multiplex PCR; TCRdb's version includes in-frame clones alone and lacks a portion of them. The sample carries about 95,000 clones, around nine tenths recorded once. V gene TRBV25-1 combines with J gene TRBJ1-5, with 9 bases that match TRBD1. The source was PBMCs, collected around atezolizumab (anti-PD-L1) treatment. The TCR sequence derives from a man in his sixties with urothelial cancer. The CDR3 coding sequence is TGTGCCAGCAGTGGCCGGGACAGGGAGGGCGGCAATCAGCCCCAGCATTTT. It specifies CASSGRDREGGNQPQHF.